This entry lists 24 T cell receptor beta chains sequenced from one sample in a study of cytomegalovirus exposure and HLA in healthy donors. TCRdb keeps only in-frame clones here, not all; method: immunoSEQ multiplex PCR. The table records 90,000 to 110,000 clones, 88% of them present only once. Sequenced: PBMCs. The receptors shown here come from a woman younger than 30 in good health and CMV-seronegative.

The CDR3 reads CASRVRDSNQPQHF. Written as DNA, the CDR3 is TGTGCCAGCAGGGTCAGGGATAGCAATCAGCCCCAGCATTTT. The chain recombines TRBV6-6 with TRBJ1-5; TRBD1 might be the D (5 bases). Trimming took 6 bases from V and 0 from J, leaving 9 bases between them. Germline V gene lookup returns CDR1 MNHNY and CDR2 SVGAGI (reference sequence). CDR3 length: 14 residues.

This clone was counted a few times. CDR3 DNA sequence: TGCGCCAGCAGCCGGACTCGGGACAGCTCCTACGAGCAGTACTTC. It encodes CASSRTRDSSYEQYF. The chain has TRBV4-3 and TRBJ2-7, with TRBD1 identical over 7 bases. V trimming: 4 bases; J trimming: 0 bases; junction bases outside the gene matches: 6. This CDR3 has 15 residues. CDR1 is LGHNA, CDR2 YSLEER, per germline.

The chain joins TRBV6-1 to TRBJ2-1; 10 nucleotides align to TRBD2. The V and J ends lost 4 bases and 4 bases, in that order; junction bases with no gene match: 7. This CDR3 has 16 residues. Germline V gene sequence: CDR1 MNHNS, CDR2 SASEGT. This chain's CDR3 is CASSGIAGGGYNEQFF. For the CDR3, the DNA is TGTGCCAGCAGTGGTATAGCGGGAGGAGGGTACAATGAGCAGTTCTTC.

This clone was seen just once. The gene calls are TRBV30 and TRBJ2-1, with 7 bases aligning to TRBD1. The CDR3 consists of 14 residues. V shed 0 bases, J shed 6 bases, and the junction held 5 bases outside the gene matches. Germline CDR1 reads GTSNPN; CDR2 reads SVGIG (reference sequence). This CDR3 reads CAWSVAGGRNEQFF. DNA for the CDR3: TGTGCCTGGAGTGTAGCAGGGGGACGCAATGAGCAGTTCTTC.

The J gene is TRBJ2-3, the V gene TRBV7-9; 8 nucleotides line up with TRBD2. The J segment lost 4 bases and the V segment lost 5 bases, leaving 2 bases of the junction unmatched. The CDR3 totals 13 residues. The germline CDR1 and CDR2 sequences are SEHNR and FQNEAQ (reference sequence). CDR3 DNA sequence: TGTGCCAGCAGCCTGACTAGCGCAGATACGCAGTATTTT. It codes for CASSLTSADTQYF. Filled out from reference TRBV7-9 and TRBJ2-3, the complete variable domain reads DTGVSQNPRHKITKRGQNVTFRCDPISEHNRLYWYRQTLGQGPEFLTYFQNEAQLEKSRLLSDRFSAERPKGSFSTLEIQRTEQGDSAMYLCASSLTSADTQYFGPGTRLTVL.

This clone was counted only a few times. V and J are TRBV6-1 and TRBJ2-1; 11 bases are shared with TRBD2. CDR3 size: 14 residues. Looked up from germline, CDR1 is MNHNS and CDR2 is SASEGT. With V trimmed by 10 bases and J by 3 bases, 5 bases remained unmatched. CDR3 sequence (DNA): TGTGCCACAAAACTAGCGGGGGACTACAATGAGCAGTTCTTC. This sequence encodes CATKLAGDYNEQFF.

The chain carries TRBV5-6 and TRBJ1-5; weak D call: TRBD1 (5 bases). This CDR3 has 15 residues. Germline V lookup: CDR1 SGHDT, CDR2 YYEEEE. Trimming cost V 2 bases and J 2 bases, with 11 bases left between them. This CDR3 is CASSFGPRGNQPQHF. DNA of the CDR3: TGTGCCAGCAGCTTCGGGCCCAGGGGCAATCAGCCCCAGCATTTT.

The chain links TRBV28 to TRBJ2-1, with D tentatively TRBD1 (5 bases). Trimming left V 3 bases short and J 0 bases short, with 9 bases between. This CDR3 is built from 15 residues. CDR1 is MDHEN and CDR2 is SYDVKM in the germline V gene. CDR3 nucleotides: TGTGCCAGCAGTTTTCACAGGAGCTCCTACAATGAGCAGTTCTTC. Its translation is CASSFHRSSYNEQFF.

V and J are TRBV27 and TRBJ1-5; D remains ambiguous. This CDR3 has 16 residues. The V end was cut by 0 bases, the J end by 0 bases, with 9 bases between. CDR1 and CDR2 (germline): MNHEY, SMNVEV (reference sequence). The CDR3: CASSLSAGFSNQPQHF. The CDR3 DNA reads as TGTGCCAGCAGTTTATCGGCAGGTTTTAGCAATCAGCCCCAGCATTTT.

The CDR3 bases are TGTGCCAGCAGTTCCCAATCAGGGGTGGTGAACACTGAAGCTTTCTTT. Its protein product is CASSSQSGVVNTEAFF. This sequence joins TRBV27 and TRBJ1-1, with a possible D match to TRBD1 (6 bases). Germline values: CDR1 MNHEY, CDR2 SMNVEV (reference sequence). Trimming took 4 bases from V and 0 from J, leaving 15 bases between them. This CDR3 has 16 amino acids.

The chain has TRBV28 and TRBJ1-5; no clear D gene. V gave up 3 bases and J gave up 8 bases, with 8 bases separating them. The CDR3 is 12 amino acids. Germline CDR1 and CDR2: MDHEN and SYDVKM. CDR3 nucleotides: TGTGCCAGCAGTTTCCTATCGGAGCCCCAGCATTTT. Protein sequence: CASSFLSEPQHF.

The rearrangement links TRBV25-1 to TRBJ1-3; 10 bases line up with TRBD1. The CDR3 consists of 18 residues. The trim removed 5 bases at V and 2 bases at J, leaving 12 bases unmatched. Germline CDR1 and CDR2: MGHDK and SYGVNS. CDR3 residues: CASSKTGGAGFAGNTIYF. The CDR3 DNA sequence: TGTGCCAGCAGTAAGACAGGGGGCGCAGGATTTGCTGGAAACACCATATATTTT.

The chain is built from TRBV28 and TRBJ2-4; D remains ambiguous. Germline values: CDR1 MDHEN, CDR2 SYDVKM. V lost 6 bases to trimming and J lost 7 bases, with 10 bases between them. This CDR3 is 12 amino acids long. Here the CDR3 DNA reads TGTGCCAGCAGATTAAACGGTAACATTCAGTACTTC. This sequence encodes CASRLNGNIQYF.

This clone has more than one count but fewer than ten. This chain uses TRBV2 with TRBJ1-6, with unresolved D. CDR3 length equals 13 residues. Trimming removed 7 bases from V and 9 bases from J, with 13 bases in between. Germline CDR1 and CDR2: SNHLY and FYNNEI. CDR3: CASNAQSGSPLHF. Here the CDR3 DNA reads TGTGCCAGCAATGCCCAGTCAGGTTCACCCCTCCACTTT.

The genes are TRBV7-3 and TRBJ2-2; D possibly corresponds to TRBD2 (5 bases). This CDR3 region has 13 residues. Germline-derived CDR1 and CDR2 are SGHTA and FQGTGA. Trimming took 2 bases from V and 6 from J, leaving 7 bases between them. The CDR3, as DNA: TGTGCCAGCAGCTTAGAGGGCGCCGGGGAGCTGTTTTTT. Its translation is CASSLEGAGELFF. Combining the CDR3 with reference TRBV7-3 and TRBJ2-2 gives the whole variable domain GAGVSQTPSNKVTEKGKYVELRCDPISGHTALYWYRQSLGQGPEFLIYFQGTGAADDSGLPNDRFFAVRPEGSVSTLKIQRTERGDSAVYLCASSLEGAGELFFGEGSRLTVL.

This clone came up a few times. The rearrangement uses TRBV5-4 and TRBJ2-5; D uncertain. Germline V gives CDR1 SGHNT, CDR2 YYREEE (reference sequence). V lost 4 bases and J lost 2, with 6 bases in between. This CDR3 is built from 12 residues. For the CDR3, the DNA is TGTGCCAGCAGCACAGAACAAGAGACCCAGTACTTC. Protein product: CASSTEQETQYF.

The chain joins TRBV6-1 to TRBJ2-3; 8 bases agree with TRBD2. Looked up from germline, CDR1 is MNHNS and CDR2 is SASEGT. This CDR3 has 14 residues. Trimming took 5 bases from V and 0 from J; bases not matched to a gene: 1. Here the CDR3 reads CASSLAGSTDTQYF. CDR3 DNA: TGTGCCAGCAGTTTAGCGGGGAGCACAGATACGCAGTATTTT.

V gene TRBV6-5 combines with J gene TRBJ2-5, with D maybe TRBD1 (5 bases). The V gene lost 5 bases and the J gene lost 4 bases, with 14 bases spanning the gap. In germline, CDR1 is MNHEY, CDR2 SVGAGI. This CDR3 has 14 residues. For the CDR3, the DNA is TGTGCCAGCAGTCCAGAGACAGTTCGAGAGACCCAGTACTTC. Residues: CASSPETVRETQYF.

The genes are TRBV7-9 and TRBJ1-1; D not resolved. Germline values: CDR1 SEHNR, CDR2 FQNEAQ (reference sequence). This CDR3 has 14 amino acids. V lost 7 bases and J 1 base, leaving 13 bases between the germline ends. The CDR3 DNA reads as TGTGCCAGCATCCTACCCTCAAGGAACACTGAAGCTTTCTTT. Protein: CASILPSRNTEAFF.

There are a few counts of this clone. The genes are TRBV11-2 and TRBJ2-1; 9 nucleotides agree with TRBD1. Trimming took 6 bases from V and 5 from J; bases not matched to a gene: 8. Looked up from germline, CDR1 is SGHAT and CDR2 is FQNNGV. The CDR3 totals 15 residues. CDR3 nucleotide sequence: TGTGCCAGCAGGGCCGGGACAGGGCCCCACAATGAGCAGTTCTTC. It yields the protein CASRAGTGPHNEQFF.

The table lists this clone with a count of one. The chain combines TRBV28 with TRBJ2-3, with a tentative D call TRBD2 (5 bases). Germline V gene data show CDR1 as MDHEN and CDR2 as SYDVKM. This CDR3 is 16 amino acids long. V was shortened by 6 bases and J by 2 bases, with 18 bases between the two germline ends. This chain's CDR3 is CASRSIEERATDTQYF. The CDR3 nucleotides read TGTGCCAGCAGGTCCATTGAGGAGAGGGCCACAGATACGCAGTATTTT.

The V call is TRBV7-3, the J call TRBJ2-5, with 7 bases fitting TRBD2. The V and J ends lost 10 bases and 14 bases, in that order; junction bases with no gene match: 19. The V gene's germline CDR1 is SGHTA and CDR2 FQGTGA. CDR3 length: 13 residues. In DNA, the CDR3 is TGTGCCACCCCGACGGGGAGGGGTAATAACCTATACTTC. This sequence encodes CATPTGRGNNLYF.

This clone was seen once. This rearrangement joins TRBV29-1 to TRBJ2-1, with 11 bases fitting TRBD2. Germline values: CDR1 SQVTM, CDR2 ANQGSEA. This CDR3 is built from 17 residues. V lost 8 bases to trimming and J lost 9 bases; unmatched junction nucleotides: 21. The CDR3 DNA reads TGCAGCTACCGATGGGGTAGCGGGAGGGCCGGGGGGAGTGAGCAGTTCTTC. Its translation is CSYRWGSGRAGGSEQFF.

This rearrangement joins TRBV14 to TRBJ1-2; 8 bases map to TRBD1. This CDR3 region has 15 residues. Per the germline V gene, CDR1 is SGHDN and CDR2 is FVKESK. Losses at the gene ends were 1 base for V and 9 bases for J; bases not matched to a gene: 10. The CDR3 is CASSQALTGGTSYTF. For the CDR3, the DNA is TGTGCCAGCAGCCAAGCGCTCACAGGGGGAACGAGCTACACCTTC.